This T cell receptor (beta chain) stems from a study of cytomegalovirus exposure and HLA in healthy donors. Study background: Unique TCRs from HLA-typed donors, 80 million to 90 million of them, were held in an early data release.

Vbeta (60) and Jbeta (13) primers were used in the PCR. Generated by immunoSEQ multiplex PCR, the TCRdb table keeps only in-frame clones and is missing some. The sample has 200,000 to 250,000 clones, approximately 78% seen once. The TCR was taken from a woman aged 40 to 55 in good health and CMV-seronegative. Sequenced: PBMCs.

Here the CDR3 reads CASSILNTGELFF. The CDR3 nucleotides are TGTGCCAGTAGTATCCTAAACACCGGGGAGCTGTTTTTT. The V and J genes are TRBV19 and TRBJ2-2; D is ambiguous. This CDR3 spans 13 amino acids. V gave up 3 bases and J gave up 2 bases, with 4 bases separating them. CDR1 and CDR2 (germline): LNHDA, SQIVND (reference sequence).